A selection of T cell receptor beta chains follows, all from one sample in a study of T cells in Graves' hyperthyroidism and ophthalmopathy. TCRdb reanalysed the multiplex PCR reads using MiXCR and keeps one entry per CDR3 protein. Of 300,000 to 450,000 distinct CDR3 sequences listed, around 20% are singletons. The specimen sequenced was blood. These receptors were collected from a man younger than 35 with Graves' ophthalmopathy. Each CDR3 is given with its conserved first and last residue. Fields, in order: J gene, CDR3 length, D gene, V gene, clone size, CDR3 DNA, CDR3 protein. D genes are given only for firm matches. Some rows mark clone size as missing; the rest say once, few, many or name a class of expanded clone.

TRBJ2-7,14,TRBD2,TRBV7-9,many,TGTGCCAGCAGCTTTAGCGGGGCCAGGTACGAGCAGTACTTC,CASSFSGARYEQYF
TRBJ1-4,15,TRBD1,TRBV20-1,.,TGCAGTGCTCCGACCCAAGGGACAGGGGGTGAAAAACTGTTTTTT,CSAPTQGTGGEKLFF
TRBJ2-1,15,.,TRBV20-1,few,TGCAGTGCTAGTGACTATACGAGCTCCTACAATGAGCAGTTCTTC,CSASDYTSSYNEQFF
TRBJ2-7,14,TRBD1,TRBV6-1,many,TGTGCCAGCAGCCCCCGGGACAGGGACTACGAGCAGTACTTC,CASSPRDRDYEQYF
TRBJ2-3,18,TRBD2,TRBV11-2,many,TGTGCCAGCAGCGGACCGGGACTAGCGGGGGCCTTTGGAAATACGCAGTATTTT,CASSGPGLAGAFGNTQYF
TRBJ1-5,13,.,TRBV2,many,TGTGCCACCCGGGGGGACACCAATCAGCCCCAGCATTTT,CATRGDTNQPQHF
TRBJ1-2,15,TRBD1,TRBV18,many,TGTGCCAGCTCACCGGGCACCGGGACAGGGGATGGCTACACCTTC,CASSPGTGTGDGYTF
TRBJ2-3,15,TRBD2,TRBV7-3,many,TGTGCCAGCAGCTCCGGGACTAGCGGTCCGGATACGCAGTATTTT,CASSSGTSGPDTQYF
TRBJ2-7,16,.,TRBV7-3,once,TGTGCCAGCAGGAAAGGGGGGACGGGGGGCGAATACGAGCAGTACTTC,CASRKGGTGGEYEQYF
TRBJ2-7,15,.,TRBV7-6,many,TGTGCCAGCAGCTTAGAAGGGAAAAGCTCCTACGAGCAGTACTTC,CASSLEGKSSYEQYF
TRBJ2-7,15,.,TRBV28,many,TGTGCCAGCAGTTACCTATTGGCAGCGGCCTACGAGCAGTACTTC,CASSYLLAAAYEQYF
TRBJ2-2,17,.,TRBV2,many,TGTGCCAGTCGGTCGCCGGCAGGGGGGGAAAGCACCGGGGAGCTGTTTTTT,CASRSPAGGESTGELFF
TRBJ2-1,14,.,TRBV5-1,.,TGCGCCAGCAGTAGGCAGGGGTTAGACAATGAGCAGTTCTTC,CASSRQGLDNEQFF
TRBJ2-3,14,TRBD1,TRBV6-2/TRBV6-3,many,TGTGCCAGCACAGGACAGGGGTCATCGGATACGCAGTATTTT,CASTGQGSSDTQYF
TRBJ1-1,15,TRBD1,TRBV7-3,many,TGTGCCAGCAGCTTAAGTTCAGGGGGCGGCACTGAAGCTTTCTTT,CASSLSSGGGTEAFF
TRBJ2-7,12,.,TRBV4-1,.,TGCGCCAGCAGCCAGTACGGTAACGAGCAGTACTTC,CASSQYGNEQYF
TRBJ1-2,13,.,TRBV9,.,TGTGCCAGCAGCCCTTTAGACGGACATGGCTACACCTTC,CASSPLDGHGYTF
TRBJ2-3,11,.,TRBV6-1,few,TGTGCCACGCTTTGGGGTGATACGCAGTATTTT,CATLWGDTQYF
TRBJ2-1,15,TRBD2,TRBV2,many,TGTGCCAGCAGACTCACTAGCGGGGGGTACAATGAGCAGTTCTTC,CASRLTSGGYNEQFF
TRBJ1-1,13,.,TRBV10-3,.,TGTGCCATCAGTGAGTACAGGGAAACTGAAGCTTTCTTT,CAISEYRETEAFF
TRBJ2-5,16,.,TRBV18,.,TGTGCCAGCTCACCAGCGGCAGGCAGGGTTTCTGAGACCCAGTACTTC,CASSPAAGRVSETQYF
TRBJ2-7,15,.,TRBV28,.,TGTGCCAGCTCACCAACTAGCACGAGCTCCTACGAGCAGTACTTC,CASSPTSTSSYEQYF
TRBJ2-5,15,TRBD2,TRBV20-1,few,TGCAGTGCTAGAGTGGGCGGGGGGGCCGAAGAGACCCAGTACTTC,CSARVGGGAEETQYF
TRBJ2-7,16,.,TRBV7-3,many,TGTGCCAGCAGCTTAAATGTGGGGGTCCCCTCCTACGAGCAGTACTTC,CASSLNVGVPSYEQYF
TRBJ1-5,17,.,TRBV6-2/TRBV6-3,.,TGTGCCAGCAGTTATGGGAGGGACATTCCCGATCGGGAGCCCCAGCATTTT,CASSYGRDIPDREPQHF
TRBJ2-1,14,TRBD2,TRBV20-1,many,TGCAGGTCGGGACTAGCGGGGGCATACAATGAGCAGTTCTTC,CRSGLAGAYNEQFF
TRBJ2-1,13,.,TRBV6-1,many,TGTGCCAGCGCAAACAGGGTTATCAATGAGCAGTTCTTC,CASANRVINEQFF
TRBJ1-6,15,.,TRBV19,once,TGTGCCAGTAGTATGGGGGAAAAGAGTAATTCACCCCTCCACTTT,CASSMGEKSNSPLHF
TRBJ1-1,13,.,TRBV7-9,many,TGTGCCAGCATGGCAGGGGCGAACACTGAAGCTTTCTTT,CASMAGANTEAFF
TRBJ1-6,14,.,TRBV28,many,TGTGCCAGCAGTTCTCAGGGGCAGGGCTCACCCCTCCACTTT,CASSSQGQGSPLHF
TRBJ1-2,13,TRBD1,TRBV5-4,few,TGTGCCAGCCGGGCGGACAGGTTTATAAGCTACACCTTC,CASRADRFISYTF
TRBJ2-1,17,TRBD2,TRBV2,many,TGTGCCAGCAGTAGCCCGACTAGCGGGGGACCTTACAATGAGCAGTTCTTC,CASSSPTSGGPYNEQFF
TRBJ1-4,15,TRBD1,TRBV28,.,TGTGCCAGCAACGACCCACCGGGACAGGGGGCTGAACTGTTTTTT,CASNDPPGQGAELFF
TRBJ1-5,13,TRBD1,TRBV7-2,many,TGTGCCAGCAGCTCCGCAGGGGGGGCGGCCCAGCATTTT,CASSSAGGAAQHF
TRBJ1-2,16,TRBD1,TRBV27,many,TGTGCCAGCAGTAATCCGGGACAGGGTCTTATCGATGGCTACACCTTC,CASSNPGQGLIDGYTF
TRBJ1-5,16,TRBD1,TRBV7-9,.,TGTGCCAGCAGCCCCACAGGGGGCGCGGGCAATCAGCCCCAGCATTTT,CASSPTGGAGNQPQHF
TRBJ1-1,17,.,TRBV27,once,TGTGCCAGCAGTTCTTTAAGAGGCGGACAGACGGGCACTGAAGCTTTCTTT,CASSSLRGGQTGTEAFF
TRBJ1-5,15,TRBD1,TRBV7-2,many,TGTGCCAGCAGCTTAGTGGGACAGAGCAATCAGCCCCAGCATTTT,CASSLVGQSNQPQHF
TRBJ2-6,15,.,TRBV28,many,TGTGCCAGCAGTTTAGGGGTGGCTGGGGCCAACGTCCTGACTTTC,CASSLGVAGANVLTF
TRBJ1-2,11,.,TRBV11-2,many,TGTGCCAGCAGCTTGGGCGGCGGCTACACCTTC,CASSLGGGYTF